This TCR beta chain derives from a study of blood T cell repertoires in COVID-19. At the level of the study: PBMCs, B-cell-depleted T cells, or T cells were the source of the cDNA or gDNA that made up the material.

This CDR3 has 17 residues. Germline assignment: CDR1 LNHDA and CDR2 SQIVND (reference sequence). V was trimmed by 1 base and J by 2 bases, leaving 15 bases between them. Per the authors' pipeline: Amplified reference gene primers provided the basis for estimating nucleated cell counts. Sequencing was performed with immunoSEQ multiplex PCR; in TCRdb, only in-frame clones are kept and a portion is missing. The DNA was the basis for D and trimming; V, J and clone size are from that table. Altogether more than 200,000 clones are present, approximately 82% being singletons, with the ten largest covering approximately 9%.

The chain recombines TRBV19 with TRBJ1-5; D is uncertain. Sequencing was carried out using peripheral blood. The receptor was isolated from a man aged 40-49 years with active or convalescent COVID-19. DNA of the CDR3: TGTGCCAGTAGTATAGGACGGGCGGGCCAGGGCAATCAGCCCCAGCATTTT. Its protein is CASSIGRAGQGNQPQHF.